This entry features one T cell receptor beta chain sequence. Its antigen is not known. Per the germline V gene, CDR1 is SGHVS and CDR2 is FNYEAQ. V lost 5 bases and J lost 3, with 10 bases in between. This CDR3 has 14 amino acids. Measured with immunoSEQ multiplex PCR; TCRdb has only the in-frame clones, and not every one. The data hold about 45,000 clones, with roughly 85% observed a single time. These data come from a study of T cell clonotyping in hematopoietic cell transplantation. Across the whole study: Recipients' pretransplant samples followed cytoreduction. General study points: Pathologically expanded recipient clonotypes increased progressively from day 30 to day 180 as diversity fell. Higher Inverse Simpson Index values in graft donor and pretransplant recipient predicted broader posttransplant TCR diversity. At the given depth, recipient repertoires were over 95% de novo clonotypes.

Time point given: recipient sample about 28 days before transplant, after cytoreduction. The TCR sequence derives from a man between 60 and 75 years old with myelodysplastic syndrome. Some clones in this sample may be carry-over from other donors' samples. The chain is built from TRBV7-6 and TRBJ2-2, with a possible D match to TRBD2 (5 bases). The specimen comprised peripheral blood mononuclear cells, sampled before stem cell transplant. The CDR3 reads CASSTGLHTGELFF. The CDR3 DNA reads TGTGCCAGCAGCACCGGACTGCACACCGGGGAGCTGTTTTTT.